A single sample gave rise to the 30 T cell receptor beta chains below, sequenced in a study of T cells in Graves' hyperthyroidism and ophthalmopathy. The source material, RNA transcripts, was used to amplify TCR beta CDR3 regions. The HTBI primer set was used in a first-round RT-PCR of the TCR CDR3. TCRdb redid the calling of the multiplex PCR reads with MiXCR, one entry per CDR3 protein. The data hold 550,000 to 600,000 distinct CDR3 sequences, with 46% observed a single time. The sequenced sample was peripheral blood or thyroid tissue (not recorded which). These receptors originate from an adult woman with Graves' disease, either hyperthyroidism or ophthalmopathy (not recorded which).

The chain employs TRBV7-8 and TRBJ2-7; D may correspond to TRBD1 or TRBD2 (6 bases each). Deletions cut 1 base from V and 8 bases from J, with 15 bases between. The CDR3 is made up of 14 amino acids. Germline V gene sequence: CDR1 SGHVS, CDR2 FQNEAQ. CDR3 amino acids: CASSLGGALLKQYF. The CDR3 nucleotides read TGTGCCAGCAGCTTAGGGGGGGCCCTTCTGAAGCAGTACTTC.

This clonotype was recorded at least ten times. This chain uses TRBV6-5 with TRBJ1-6; D might be TRBD1 (6 bases). Trimming took off 10 bases at V and 3 bases at J, with 16 bases between the two ends. CDR1 and CDR2 (germline): MNHEY, SVGAGI. There are 15 residues in the CDR3. CDR3 sequence reads: CATKAGEFYNSPLHF. CDR3 nucleotides: TGTGCCACAAAAGCAGGGGAATTCTATAATTCACCCCTCCACTTT.

This clonotype was counted ten times or more. The chain couples TRBV7-2 to TRBJ2-7; D is perhaps TRBD1 or TRBD2 (5 bases each). The V gene lost 3 bases and the J gene lost 3 bases, with 12 bases spanning the gap. The CDR3 has 14 amino acids. Germline CDR1 SGHTA, CDR2 FQGNSA. This CDR3 reads CASSFTGRNYEQYF. The CDR3 DNA is TGTGCCAGCAGCTTTACGGGACGGAACTACGAGCAGTACTTC. The full variable domain, rest sourced from reference TRBV7-2 and TRBJ2-7, is GAGVSQSPSNKVTEKGKDVELRCDPISGHTALYWYRQSLGQGLEFLIYFQGNSAPDKSGLPSDRFSAERTGGSVSTLTIQRTQQEDSAVYLCASSFTGRNYEQYFGPGTRLTVT.

The rearrangement joins TRBV7-2 to TRBJ2-7; 9 bases agree with TRBD1. Per germline, CDR1 SGHTA and CDR2 FQGNSA. The CDR3 runs 13 residues. The V and J ends lost 7 bases and 3 bases, in that order; junction bases with no gene match: 4. CDR3 loop: CASNPTGGYEQYF. The CDR3 DNA reads as TGTGCCAGCAACCCGACAGGGGGCTACGAGCAGTACTTC.

This chain uses TRBV20-1 with TRBJ2-5; TRBD2 agrees at 8 bases. The CDR3 length is 16 residues. Germline loops: CDR1 DFQATT, CDR2 SNEGSKA (reference sequence). The V gene end was trimmed by 6 bases and the J gene end by 8 bases; junction bases not matched to a gene: 20. The CDR3 is CSASSLAGAGEATQYF. Written as DNA, the CDR3 is TGCAGTGCCAGCAGCTTAGCTGGAGCGGGAGAGGCTACCCAGTACTTC.

V gene TRBV14 combines with J gene TRBJ1-2, with D possibly matching TRBD1 (5 bases). V gave up 6 bases and J gave up 1 base, with 21 bases separating them. The CDR3 consists of 17 residues. Germline values: CDR1 SGHDN, CDR2 FVKESK. The CDR3 sequence is CASSLAQSGVGNYGYTF. CDR3 in DNA: TGTGCCAGCAGTTTAGCGCAGTCGGGGGTGGGTAACTATGGCTACACCTTC.

V is TRBV5-1 and J is TRBJ1-5; the D gene is possibly TRBD1 (5 bases). Germline CDR1 reads SGHRS; CDR2 reads YFSETQ. With 0 bases removed from V and 7 bases from J, the gap between germline ends came to 14 bases. There are 15 residues in the CDR3. As DNA, the CDR3 is TGCGCCAGCAGCTTGGTTGGGGTATGGGGCCAGCCCCAGCATTTT. Its protein is CASSLVGVWGQPQHF.

This clonotype was recorded many times. The chain recombines TRBV12-3 or TRBV12-4 with TRBJ2-7, with 12 positions matching TRBD2. J was trimmed by 6 bases and V by 6 bases; bases with no gene match: 6. The CDR3 has 14 residues. The DNA of the CDR3 is TGTGCCAGCAGCTACGGACTAGCGGGACCCGAGCAGTACTTC. This codes for CASSYGLAGPEQYF.

This chain joins TRBV15 and TRBJ1-6, with TRBD1 matching 7 bases. The CDR3 covers 16 residues. Per the germline V gene, CDR1 is LNHNV and CDR2 is YYDKDF (reference sequence). Trimming cost V 0 bases and J 6 bases; bases outside gene matches: 5. This CDR3 reads CATSRDSAGGNSPLHF. The DNA for the CDR3 is TGTGCCACCAGCAGAGATTCGGCAGGGGGTAATTCACCCCTCCACTTT. The variable domain in full, completed from reference TRBV15 and TRBJ1-6, reads DAMVIQNPRYQVTQFGKPVTLSCSQTLNHNVMYWYQQKSSQAPKLLFHYYDKDFNNEADTPDNFQSRRPNTSFCFLDIRSPGLGDTAMYLCATSRDSAGGNSPLHFGNGTRLTVT.

This clonotype was counted ten times or more. This sequence joins TRBV28 and TRBJ1-5; 9 bases align to TRBD1. The CDR3 consists of 13 residues. CDR1 is MDHEN, CDR2 SYDVKM, per germline. The V gene end was trimmed by 10 bases and the J gene end by 5 bases; junction bases not matched to a gene: 6. CDR3 in DNA: TGTGCCACATCCGGGACAGGGCATCAGCCCCAGCATTTT. This translates into CATSGTGHQPQHF.

This chain uses TRBV10-3 with TRBJ1-2; D is uncertain. Germline V gene lookup returns CDR1 ENHRY and CDR2 SYGVKD. This CDR3 spans 10 amino acids. Trimming pared 3 bases from V and 12 bases from J, leaving 8 bases between. The CDR3 sequence: CAISEYGDTF. CDR3 sequence (DNA): TGTGCCATCAGTGAATATGGGGACACCTTC.

The rearrangement joins TRBV19 to TRBJ1-2; D is perhaps TRBD1 (6 bases). The CDR3 length is 13 residues. V was pared by 9 bases and J by 5 bases, with 16 bases between. CDR1 is LNHDA, CDR2 SQIVND, per germline (reference sequence). CDR3 protein: CASTRQEKYGYTF. DNA of the CDR3: TGTGCCAGCACCCGACAGGAGAAATATGGCTACACCTTC.

The sample holds a few counts of this clonotype. This chain joins TRBV29-1 and TRBJ2-7; 10 bases are a match to TRBD2. Per germline, CDR1 SQVTM and CDR2 ANQGSEA. This CDR3 is built from 14 residues. J lost 3 bases, V lost 2 bases, and 4 bases had no gene match. The chain's CDR3 is CSVELLAGVYEQYF. The CDR3 DNA reads TGCAGCGTTGAACTGCTAGCGGGGGTCTACGAGCAGTACTTC.

V usage is TRBV7-9 and J usage is TRBJ2-2; D remains ambiguous. Trimming left V 5 bases short and J 3 bases short, with 7 bases between. The length of the CDR3 is 13 residues. Germline values: CDR1 SEHNR, CDR2 FQNEAQ (reference sequence). CDR3 protein: CASSAIDTGELFF. The CDR3 DNA is TGTGCCAGCAGCGCAATCGACACCGGGGAGCTGTTTTTT.

This clonotype has at least ten counts. The chain couples TRBV9 to TRBJ1-2; D is undetermined. The CDR3 consists of 14 residues. Germline V lookup: CDR1 SGDLS, CDR2 YYNGEE. Deletions cut 5 bases from V and 4 bases from J, with 15 bases between. CDR3 loop: CASRTEEGIYGYTF. CDR3 in DNA: TGTGCCAGCAGAACCGAAGAAGGGATCTATGGCTACACCTTC. The whole variable domain, remainder taken from reference TRBV9 and TRBJ1-2, is DSGVTQTPKHLITATGQRVTLRCSPRSGDLSVYWYQQSLDQGLQFLIQYYNGEERAKGNILERFSAQQFPDLHSELNLSSLELGDSALYFCASRTEEGIYGYTFGSGTRLTVV.

This chain links TRBV7-9 with TRBJ2-7, with TRBD1 matching over 8 bases. The CDR3 loop spans 15 amino acids. Trimming at V came to 3 bases and at J to 2 bases, leaving 6 bases not matched to a gene. The germline V gene has CDR1 SEHNR and CDR2 FQNEAQ (reference sequence). The CDR3 nucleotides are TGTGCCAGCAGCTTGTCGGGACAGGCAACCTACGAGCAGTACTTC. Its translation: CASSLSGQATYEQYF.

In this sample, this clonotype turned up many times. The chain is built from TRBV7-3 and TRBJ2-2; D not resolved. The V gene's germline CDR1 is SGHTA and CDR2 FQGTGA. Trimming cost V 0 bases and J 6 bases, with 5 bases left between them. The CDR3 loop spans 13 amino acids. CDR3 amino acids: CASSLTPAGELFF. As DNA, the CDR3 is TGTGCCAGCAGCTTAACTCCAGCCGGGGAGCTGTTTTTT.

This clonotype was seen a handful of times. This chain uses TRBV10-3 with TRBJ2-7; 8 bases agree with TRBD1. V was clipped by 6 bases and J by 2 bases; unmatched bases: 6. Germline V gene data show CDR1 as ENHRY and CDR2 as SYGVKD. The CDR3 runs 14 residues. The CDR3 spells CAIRGGQGAYEQYF. CDR3 nucleotide sequence: TGTGCCATCAGGGGAGGACAGGGAGCCTACGAGCAGTACTTC.

This clonotype showed up many times. This chain links TRBV19 with TRBJ2-5; D may be TRBD2 (7 bases). Germline V gene data show CDR1 as LNHDA and CDR2 as SQIVND (reference sequence). V lost 1 base to trimming and J lost 4 bases, with 19 bases between them. CDR3 length: 17 amino acids. This chain's CDR3 is CASSIVPSGGAGETQYF. CDR3 sequence (DNA): TGTGCCAGTAGTATAGTGCCGTCGGGGGGCGCAGGAGAGACCCAGTACTTC.

This sequence joins TRBV2 and TRBJ1-5; D remains unclear. V lost 8 bases and J lost 7, with 12 bases in between. Germline assignment: CDR1 SNHLY and CDR2 FYNNEI. The CDR3 spans 12 residues. The CDR3 DNA sequence: TGTGCCAGCCAAGAATTCGGACAGCCCCAGCATTTT. It encodes CASQEFGQPQHF.

DNA for the CDR3: TGTGCCATCAGTGATGCCGCCGGTGAAAAACTGTTTTTT. It is translated as CAISDAAGEKLFF. This rearrangement joins TRBV10-3 to TRBJ1-4; D unresolved. Germline assignment: CDR1 ENHRY and CDR2 SYGVKD. The CDR3 has 13 residues. Deletions cut 3 bases from V and 7 bases from J, with 9 bases between.

This clonotype was detected a few times. This could be a read error, since a much larger clone is one nucleotide away. No conserved phenylalanine or tryptophan ends this CDR3, so it is likely a read error. The chain links TRBV2 to TRBJ1-1; tentative D call: TRBD1 (5 bases). CDR1 and CDR2 from the germline V gene are SNHLY and FYNNEI. CDR3 size: 15 residues. Deletions cut 6 bases from V and 1 base from J, with 15 bases between. The CDR3 nucleotides read TGTGCCAGCAGCGACGGATGGGGCTCGAACACTGAAGCTTTCTCT. It encodes CASSDGWGSNTEAFS.

The genes are TRBV29-1 and TRBJ2-5; D remains ambiguous. The CDR3 runs 11 residues. CDR1 SQVTM and CDR2 ANQGSEA come from the germline V gene. V gave up 1 base and J gave up 7 bases, with 7 bases separating them. CDR3 region: CSVEVGVTQYF. CDR3 in DNA: TGCAGCGTTGAAGTTGGGGTGACCCAGTACTTC.

This clonotype was recorded at least ten times. The J gene is TRBJ2-7, the V gene TRBV14; TRBD1 matches 7 bases. The CDR3 sequence is 14 residues long. The V gene end was trimmed by 2 bases and the J gene end by 3 bases; junction bases not matched to a gene: 4. Germline loops: CDR1 SGHDN, CDR2 FVKESK. CDR3 loop: CASSQLGTVYEQYF. In nucleotides, the CDR3 is TGTGCCAGCAGCCAACTCGGGACAGTCTACGAGCAGTACTTC.

The chain has TRBV4-1 and TRBJ2-7, with D perhaps assigned TRBD1 or TRBD2 (5 bases each). This CDR3 region has 18 residues. CDR1 MGHRA and CDR2 YSYEKL come from the germline V gene. V lost 1 base, J lost 0 bases, and 19 bases lay in between. CDR3 in amino acids: CASSQGRGESASSYEQYF. The DNA for the CDR3 is TGCGCCAGCAGCCAAGGAAGAGGGGAGAGCGCAAGCTCCTACGAGCAGTACTTC.

This clonotype has a count of ten or more. This chain links TRBV4-1 with TRBJ2-5, with a possible D match to TRBD2 (6 bases). CDR3 length: 16 residues. V was cut by 0 bases and J by 5 bases, with 16 bases left in between. Germline V gene sequence: CDR1 MGHRA, CDR2 YSYEKL. The CDR3 spells CASSQERGGVWETQYF. The CDR3 region has the DNA TGCGCCAGCAGCCAAGAGAGGGGAGGAGTTTGGGAGACCCAGTACTTC.

CDR3 amino acids: CASSVVQGSYTF. The CDR3, as DNA: TGTGCCAGCAGCGTAGTACAGGGGAGCTACACCTTC. The V call is TRBV9, the J call TRBJ1-2; 7 bases align to TRBD1. Germline assignment: CDR1 SGDLS and CDR2 YYNGEE. This CDR3 has 12 amino acids. The ends lost 0 bases at V and 9 bases at J; junction bases unmatched: 2.

The chain couples TRBV29-1 to TRBJ1-3; 9 bases align to TRBD1. The V gene end was trimmed by 6 bases and the J gene end by 2 bases; junction bases not matched to a gene: 8. Germline lookup yields CDR1 SQVTM and CDR2 ANQGSEA. The CDR3 is 15 residues long. The CDR3 DNA reads TGCAGCGTCACAGGGGGCGAGATTGCTGGAAACACCATATATTTT. It codes for CSVTGGEIAGNTIYF.

As regards this clonotype: One end of the junction fails to match germline, which may point to a read error. The chain employs TRBV4-1 and TRBJ1-5; maybe TRBD1 (5 bases). Germline values: CDR1 MGHRA, CDR2 YSYEKL. The CDR3 spans 16 residues. The CDR3 DNA sequence: TGCGCCAGCAGCCTAGGGTGGCGGCGGGGCAATCAGCCCGAGCATTTT. It encodes CASSLGWRRGNQPEHF.

The table lists this clonotype with many counts. This chain connects TRBV5-1 to TRBJ2-2, with 7 bases fitting TRBD1. The CDR3 covers 15 residues. V was pared by 2 bases and J by 3 bases, with 4 bases of the junction left unmatched. The germline CDR1 and CDR2 sequences are SGHRS and YFSETQ. CDR3 in amino acids: CASSLTGADTGELFF. The CDR3 coding sequence is TGCGCCAGCAGCTTAACAGGGGCGGACACCGGGGAGCTGTTTTTT.